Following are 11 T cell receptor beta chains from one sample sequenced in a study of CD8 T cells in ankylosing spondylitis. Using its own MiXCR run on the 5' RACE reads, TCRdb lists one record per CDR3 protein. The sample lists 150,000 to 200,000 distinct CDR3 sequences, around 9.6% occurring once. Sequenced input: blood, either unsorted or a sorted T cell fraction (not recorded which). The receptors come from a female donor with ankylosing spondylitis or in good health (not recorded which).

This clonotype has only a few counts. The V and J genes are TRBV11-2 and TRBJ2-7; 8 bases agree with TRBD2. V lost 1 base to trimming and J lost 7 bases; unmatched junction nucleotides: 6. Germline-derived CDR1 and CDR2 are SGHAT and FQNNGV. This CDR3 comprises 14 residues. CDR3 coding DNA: TGTGCCAGCAGCTTAGGAGCGGGAGCGAGGGAGCAGTACTTC. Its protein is CASSLGAGAREQYF.

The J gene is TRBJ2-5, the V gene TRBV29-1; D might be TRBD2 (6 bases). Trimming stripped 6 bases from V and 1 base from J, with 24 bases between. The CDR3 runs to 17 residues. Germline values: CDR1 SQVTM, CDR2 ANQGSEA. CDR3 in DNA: TGCAGCGTCGCCGGGGGTGGGGCACAGCTCCTCCAAGAGACCCAGTACTTC. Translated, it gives CSVAGGGAQLLQETQYF. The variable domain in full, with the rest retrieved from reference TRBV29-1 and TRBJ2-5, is SAVISQKPSRDICQRGTSLTIQCQVDSQVTMMFWYRQQPGQSLTLIATANQGSEATYESGFVIDKFPISRPNLTFSTLTVSNMSPEDSSIYLCSVAGGGAQLLQETQYFGPGTRLLVL.

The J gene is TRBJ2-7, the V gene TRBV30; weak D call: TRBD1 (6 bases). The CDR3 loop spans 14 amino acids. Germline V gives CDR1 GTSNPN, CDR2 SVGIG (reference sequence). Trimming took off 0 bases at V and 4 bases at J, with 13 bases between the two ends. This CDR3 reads CAWSVGDTLYEQYF. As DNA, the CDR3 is TGTGCCTGGAGTGTGGGGGACACTTTATACGAGCAGTACTTC.

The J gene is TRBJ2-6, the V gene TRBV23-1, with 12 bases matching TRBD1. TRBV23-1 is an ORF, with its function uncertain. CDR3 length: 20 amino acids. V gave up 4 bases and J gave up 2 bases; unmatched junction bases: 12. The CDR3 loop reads CASSRKGLGQGAPGANVLTF. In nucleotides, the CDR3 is TGCGCCAGCAGTCGAAAGGGACTGGGACAGGGGGCGCCTGGGGCCAACGTCCTGACTTTC.

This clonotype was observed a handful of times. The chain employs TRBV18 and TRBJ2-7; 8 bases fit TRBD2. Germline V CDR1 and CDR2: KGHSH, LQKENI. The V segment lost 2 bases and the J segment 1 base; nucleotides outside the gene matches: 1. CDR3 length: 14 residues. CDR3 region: CASSPTGGSYEQYF. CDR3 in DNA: TGTGCCAGCTCACCAACGGGGGGGTCCTACGAGCAGTACTTC. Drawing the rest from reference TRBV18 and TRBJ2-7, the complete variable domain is NAGVMQNPRHLVRRRGQEARLRCSPMKGHSHVYWYRQLPEEGLKFMVYLQKENIIDESGMPKERFSAEFPKEGPSILRIQQVVRGDSAAYFCASSPTGGSYEQYFGPGTRLTVT.

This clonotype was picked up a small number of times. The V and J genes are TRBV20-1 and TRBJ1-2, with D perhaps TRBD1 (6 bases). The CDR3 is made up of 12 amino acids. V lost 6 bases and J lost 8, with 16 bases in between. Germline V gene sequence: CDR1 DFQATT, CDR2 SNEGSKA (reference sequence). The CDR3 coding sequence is TGCAGTGCCTGGGGGGGGGCTGACGGCTACACCTTC. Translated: CSAWGGADGYTF.

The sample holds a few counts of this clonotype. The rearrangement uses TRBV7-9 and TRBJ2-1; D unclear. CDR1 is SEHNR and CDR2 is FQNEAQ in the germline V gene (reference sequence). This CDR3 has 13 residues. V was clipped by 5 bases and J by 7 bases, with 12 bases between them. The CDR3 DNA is TGTGCCAGCAGCCCCCCCAGAGCAAATGAGCAGTTCTTC. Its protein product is CASSPPRANEQFF.

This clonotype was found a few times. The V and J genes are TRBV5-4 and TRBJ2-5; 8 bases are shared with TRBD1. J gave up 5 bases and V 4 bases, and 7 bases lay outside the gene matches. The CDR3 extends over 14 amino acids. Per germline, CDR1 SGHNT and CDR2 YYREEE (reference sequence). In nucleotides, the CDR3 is TGTGCCAGCAGCAGAGGGACAGGATCCGAGACCCAGTACTTC. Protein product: CASSRGTGSETQYF.

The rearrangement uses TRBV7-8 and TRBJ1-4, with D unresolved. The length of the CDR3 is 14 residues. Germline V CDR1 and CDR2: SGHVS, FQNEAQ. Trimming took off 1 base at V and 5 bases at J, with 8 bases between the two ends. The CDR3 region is CASSLGQLNEKLFF. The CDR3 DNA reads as TGTGCCAGCAGCTTAGGGCAGCTGAATGAAAAACTGTTTTTT.

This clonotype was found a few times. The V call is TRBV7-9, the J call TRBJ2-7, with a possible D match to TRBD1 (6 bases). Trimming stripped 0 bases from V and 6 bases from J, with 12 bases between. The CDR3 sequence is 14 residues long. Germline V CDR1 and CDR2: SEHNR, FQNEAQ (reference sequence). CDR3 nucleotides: TGTGCCAGCAGCTTAGCCGGACAGTCACGCGAGCAGTACTTC. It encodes CASSLAGQSREQYF.

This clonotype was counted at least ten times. The CDR3: CASRGDGEQFF. The CDR3 nucleotides are TGTGCCAGCAGGGGGGATGGGGAGCAGTTCTTC. This rearrangement joins TRBV9 to TRBJ2-1; D could derive from TRBD1 or TRBD2 (5 bases each). V was shortened by 5 bases and J by 10 bases, with 10 bases between the two germline ends. Germline CDR1 SGDLS, CDR2 YYNGEE. This CDR3 spans 11 amino acids.